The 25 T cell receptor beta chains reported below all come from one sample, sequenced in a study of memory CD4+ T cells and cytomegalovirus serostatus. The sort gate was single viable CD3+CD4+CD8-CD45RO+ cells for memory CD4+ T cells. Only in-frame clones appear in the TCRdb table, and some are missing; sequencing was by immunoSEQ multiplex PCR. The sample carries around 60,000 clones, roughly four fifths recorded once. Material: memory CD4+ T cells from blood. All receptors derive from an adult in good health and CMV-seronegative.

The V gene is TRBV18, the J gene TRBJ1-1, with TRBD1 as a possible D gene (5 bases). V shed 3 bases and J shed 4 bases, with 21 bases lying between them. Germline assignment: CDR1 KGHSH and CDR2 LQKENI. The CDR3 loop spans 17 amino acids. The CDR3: CASSPRVTLVGSTEAFF. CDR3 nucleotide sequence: TGTGCCAGCTCACCCAGGGTAACTCTAGTAGGTAGCACTGAAGCTTTCTTT.

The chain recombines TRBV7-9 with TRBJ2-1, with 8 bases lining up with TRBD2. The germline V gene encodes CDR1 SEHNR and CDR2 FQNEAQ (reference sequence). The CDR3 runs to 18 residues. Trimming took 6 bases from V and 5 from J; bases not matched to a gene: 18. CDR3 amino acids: CASSRLKRENLRHNEQFF. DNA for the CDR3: TGTGCCAGCAGTCGCCTCAAGCGGGAGAACTTACGCCACAATGAGCAGTTCTTC.

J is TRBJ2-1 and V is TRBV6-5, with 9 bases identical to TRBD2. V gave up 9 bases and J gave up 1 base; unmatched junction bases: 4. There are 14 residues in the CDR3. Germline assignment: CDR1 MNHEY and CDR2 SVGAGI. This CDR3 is CASRREGSYNEQFF. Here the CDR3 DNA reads TGTGCCAGTCGGCGGGAGGGGTCCTACAATGAGCAGTTCTTC.

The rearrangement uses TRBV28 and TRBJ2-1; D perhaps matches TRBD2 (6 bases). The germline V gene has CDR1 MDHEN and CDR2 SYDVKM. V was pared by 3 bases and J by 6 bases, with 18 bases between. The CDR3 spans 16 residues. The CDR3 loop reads CASSFPQRVNFNEQFF. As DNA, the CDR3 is TGTGCCAGCAGTTTCCCACAGCGGGTAAATTTCAATGAGCAGTTCTTC.

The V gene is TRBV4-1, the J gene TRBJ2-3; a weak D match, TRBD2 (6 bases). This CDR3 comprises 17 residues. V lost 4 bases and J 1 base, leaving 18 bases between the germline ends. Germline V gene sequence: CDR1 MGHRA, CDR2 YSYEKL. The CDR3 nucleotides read TGCGCCAGCAGCCTTAGGGGCCTAGCGAGTCGCACAGATACGCAGTATTTT. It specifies CASSLRGLASRTDTQYF.

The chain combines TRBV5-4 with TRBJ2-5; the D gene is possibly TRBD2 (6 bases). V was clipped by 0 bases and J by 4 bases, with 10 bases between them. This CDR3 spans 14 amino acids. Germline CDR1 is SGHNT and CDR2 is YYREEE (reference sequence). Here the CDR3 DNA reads TGTGCCAGCAGCTTGGAAGTCGGGGGAGAGACCCAGTACTTC. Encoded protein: CASSLEVGGETQYF.

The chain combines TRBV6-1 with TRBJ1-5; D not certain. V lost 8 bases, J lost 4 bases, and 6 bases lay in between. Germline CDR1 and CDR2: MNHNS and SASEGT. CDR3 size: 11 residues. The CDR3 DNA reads TGTGCCAGCGGGTGGAATCAGCCCCAGCATTTT. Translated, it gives CASGWNQPQHF.

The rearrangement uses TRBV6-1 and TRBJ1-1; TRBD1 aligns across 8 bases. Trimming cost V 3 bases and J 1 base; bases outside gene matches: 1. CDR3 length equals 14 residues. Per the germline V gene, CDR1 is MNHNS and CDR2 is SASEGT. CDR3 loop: CASSDTGGNTEAFF. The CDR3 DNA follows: TGTGCCAGCAGTGATACAGGGGGGAACACTGAAGCTTTCTTT.

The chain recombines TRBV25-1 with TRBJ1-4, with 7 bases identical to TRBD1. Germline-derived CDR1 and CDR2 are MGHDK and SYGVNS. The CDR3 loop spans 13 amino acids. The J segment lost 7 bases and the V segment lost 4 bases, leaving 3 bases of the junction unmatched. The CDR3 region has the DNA TGTGCCAGCAGTGGGGGACAGATTGAAAAACTGTTTTTT. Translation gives CASSGGQIEKLFF.

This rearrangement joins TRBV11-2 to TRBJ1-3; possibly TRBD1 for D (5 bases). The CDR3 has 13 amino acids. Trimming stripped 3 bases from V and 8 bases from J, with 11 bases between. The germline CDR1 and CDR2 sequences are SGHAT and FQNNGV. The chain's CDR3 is CASSLTQVHTIYF. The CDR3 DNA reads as TGTGCCAGCAGCTTGACACAGGTGCACACCATATATTTT.

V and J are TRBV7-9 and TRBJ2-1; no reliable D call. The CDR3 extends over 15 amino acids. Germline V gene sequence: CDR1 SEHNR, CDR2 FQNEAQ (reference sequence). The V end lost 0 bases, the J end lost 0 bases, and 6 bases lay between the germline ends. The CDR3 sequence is CASSLAGNSYNEQFF. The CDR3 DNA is TGTGCCAGCAGCTTAGCGGGGAACTCCTACAATGAGCAGTTCTTC.

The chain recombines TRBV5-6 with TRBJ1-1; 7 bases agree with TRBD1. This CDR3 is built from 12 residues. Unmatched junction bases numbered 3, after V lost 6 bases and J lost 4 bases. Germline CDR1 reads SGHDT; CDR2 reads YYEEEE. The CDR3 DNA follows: TGTGCCAGCACCAGGGGGGGCACTGAAGCTTTCTTT. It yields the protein CASTRGGTEAFF.

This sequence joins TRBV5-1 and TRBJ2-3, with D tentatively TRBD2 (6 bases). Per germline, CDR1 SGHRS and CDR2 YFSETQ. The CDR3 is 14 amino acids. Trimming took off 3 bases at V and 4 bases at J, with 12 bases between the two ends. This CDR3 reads CASSWGREADTQYF. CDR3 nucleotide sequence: TGCGCCAGCAGCTGGGGAAGGGAGGCAGATACGCAGTATTTT.

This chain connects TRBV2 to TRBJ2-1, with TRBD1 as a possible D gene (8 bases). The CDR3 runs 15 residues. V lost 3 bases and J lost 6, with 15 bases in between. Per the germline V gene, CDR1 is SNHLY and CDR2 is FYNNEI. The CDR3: CASSDWTGRVNEQFF. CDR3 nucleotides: TGTGCCAGCAGTGACTGGACAGGGAGGGTCAATGAGCAGTTCTTC.

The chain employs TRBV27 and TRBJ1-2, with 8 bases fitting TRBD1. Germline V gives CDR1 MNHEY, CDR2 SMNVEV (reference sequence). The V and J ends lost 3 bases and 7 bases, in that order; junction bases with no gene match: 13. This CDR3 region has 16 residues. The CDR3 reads CASSLRGPAGGGGYTF. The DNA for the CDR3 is TGTGCCAGCAGTTTGAGGGGGCCGGCAGGGGGCGGTGGCTACACCTTC.

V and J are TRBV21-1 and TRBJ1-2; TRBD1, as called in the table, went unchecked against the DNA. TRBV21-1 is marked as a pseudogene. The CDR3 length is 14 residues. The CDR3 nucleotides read TGTGCCAGCAGCAAAACCCCCCCAGACTATGGCTACACCTTC. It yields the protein CASSKTPPDYGYTF.

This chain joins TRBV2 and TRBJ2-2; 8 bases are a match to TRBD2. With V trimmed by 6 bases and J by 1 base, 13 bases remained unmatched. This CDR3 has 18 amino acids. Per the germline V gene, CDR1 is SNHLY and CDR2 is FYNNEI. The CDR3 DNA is TGTGCCAGCAGGAAAACCCGAACTAGCGGAGTGAACACCGGGGAGCTGTTTTTT. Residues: CASRKTRTSGVNTGELFF. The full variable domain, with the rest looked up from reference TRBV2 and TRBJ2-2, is EPEVTQTPSHQVTQMGQEVILRCVPISNHLYFYWYRQILGQKVEFLVSFYNNEISEKSEIFDDQFSVERPDGSNFTLKIRSTKLEDSAMYFCASRKTRTSGVNTGELFFGEGSRLTVL.

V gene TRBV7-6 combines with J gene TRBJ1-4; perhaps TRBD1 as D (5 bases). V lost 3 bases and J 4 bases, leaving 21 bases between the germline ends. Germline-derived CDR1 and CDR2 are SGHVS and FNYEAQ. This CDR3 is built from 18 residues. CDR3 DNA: TGTGCCAGCAGCTTGGGTCCCCCTTCCCGGGACTATAATGAAAAACTGTTTTTT. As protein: CASSLGPPSRDYNEKLFF. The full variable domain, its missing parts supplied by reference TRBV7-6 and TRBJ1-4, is GAGVSQSPRYKVTKRGQDVALRCDPISGHVSLYWYRQALGQGPEFLTYFNYEAQQDKSGLPNDRFSAERPEGSISTLTIQRTEQRDSAMYRCASSLGPPSRDYNEKLFFGSGTQLSVL.

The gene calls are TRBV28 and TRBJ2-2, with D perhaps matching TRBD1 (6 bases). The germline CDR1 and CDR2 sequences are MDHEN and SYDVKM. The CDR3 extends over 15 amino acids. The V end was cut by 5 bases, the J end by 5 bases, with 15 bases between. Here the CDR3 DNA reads TGTGCCAGCAGTCCGACACAGGGCGGGACCGGGGAGCTGTTTTTT. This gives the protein CASSPTQGGTGELFF.

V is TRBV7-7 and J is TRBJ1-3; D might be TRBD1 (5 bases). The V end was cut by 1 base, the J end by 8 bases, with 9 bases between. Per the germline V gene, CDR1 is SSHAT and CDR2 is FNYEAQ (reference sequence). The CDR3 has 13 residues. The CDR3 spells CASSLGGVDTIYF. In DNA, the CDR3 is TGTGCCAGCAGCTTAGGGGGGGTGGACACCATATATTTT.

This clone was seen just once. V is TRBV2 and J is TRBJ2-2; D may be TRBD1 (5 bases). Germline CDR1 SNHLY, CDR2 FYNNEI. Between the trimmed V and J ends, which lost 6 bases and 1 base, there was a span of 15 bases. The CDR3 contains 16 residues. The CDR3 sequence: CASRVSGRKNTGELFF. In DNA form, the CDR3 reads TGTGCCAGCAGAGTATCAGGGCGCAAGAACACCGGGGAGCTGTTTTTT.

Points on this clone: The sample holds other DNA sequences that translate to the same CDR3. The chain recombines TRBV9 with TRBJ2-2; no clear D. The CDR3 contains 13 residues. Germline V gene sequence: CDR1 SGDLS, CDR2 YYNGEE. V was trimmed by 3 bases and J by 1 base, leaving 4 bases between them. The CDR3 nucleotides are TGTGCCAGCAGCGCAAGGAACACCGGGGAGCTGTTTTTT. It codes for CASSARNTGELFF. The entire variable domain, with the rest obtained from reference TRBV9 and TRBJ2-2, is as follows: DSGVTQTPKHLITATGQRVTLRCSPRSGDLSVYWYQQSLDQGLQFLIQYYNGEERAKGNILERFSAQQFPDLHSELNLSSLELGDSALYFCASSARNTGELFFGEGSRLTVL.

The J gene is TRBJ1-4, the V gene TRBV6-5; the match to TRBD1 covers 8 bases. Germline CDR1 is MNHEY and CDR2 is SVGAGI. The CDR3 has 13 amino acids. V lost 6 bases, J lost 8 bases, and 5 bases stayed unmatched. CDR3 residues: CASRTGGEEKLFF. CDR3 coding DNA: TGTGCCAGCAGAACAGGGGGGGAGGAAAAACTGTTTTTT.

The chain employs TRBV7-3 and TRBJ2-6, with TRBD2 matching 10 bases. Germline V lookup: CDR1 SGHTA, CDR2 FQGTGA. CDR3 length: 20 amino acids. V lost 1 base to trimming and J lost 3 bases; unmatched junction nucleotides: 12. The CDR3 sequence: CASSLNRVSLAGVGANVLTF. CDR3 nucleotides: TGTGCCAGCAGCTTAAACCGTGTTTCTCTAGCGGGAGTTGGGGCCAACGTCCTGACTTTC.

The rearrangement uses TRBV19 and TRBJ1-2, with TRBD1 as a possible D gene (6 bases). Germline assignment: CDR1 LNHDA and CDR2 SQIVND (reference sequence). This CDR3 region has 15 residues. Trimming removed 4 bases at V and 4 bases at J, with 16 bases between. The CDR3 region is CASSTGVLRGYGYTF. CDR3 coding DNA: TGTGCCAGTAGTACGGGAGTCCTCAGGGGCTATGGCTACACCTTC.